This T cell receptor beta chain was documented in a study of shared clonotypes between healthy human individuals. Study-wide points: Relative to their counterparts shared across all four donors, non-shared clonotypes exhibited diminished generation probabilities.

The V and J ends lost 4 bases and 5 bases respectively, with 15 bases between them. The CDR3 runs 14 residues. CDR1 SGHNT and CDR2 YYREEE come from the germline V gene (reference sequence). As regards this clone: Its antigen is not known.

The protocol was immunoSEQ multiplex PCR, while the TCRdb copy is restricted to in-frame clones and leaves out a portion. The sample yields fewer than 1.6 million clones, about 98.5% seen once. The origin of this receptor is a young man in good health. This chain connects TRBV5-4 to TRBJ1-1; the D is unclear. Sequenced material: naive CD4+ T cells sorted from blood. The subset here: CD45RA+ positively selected. Written as DNA, the CDR3 is TGTGCCAGCAGCAAAACGAACGTGGGGACTGAAGCTTTCTTT. This encodes CASSKTNVGTEAFF.